The rows below give T cell receptor beta chains drawn from one sample of a study of cytomegalovirus exposure and HLA in healthy donors. TCRdb's table, derived via immunoSEQ multiplex PCR, lists solely in-frame clones and lacks some. Among under 200,000 clones listed, approximately 80% were seen once. The sequenced sample consisted of PBMCs. The receptors were sampled from a woman aged 50 to 60 in good health and CMV-seropositive. CDR3s include the opening cysteine and the closing phenylalanine or tryptophan. Fields, in order: CDR3 protein, V gene, J gene.

CDR3: CASSLLKGDMGSYNEQFF; V: TRBV18; J: TRBJ2-1
CDR3: CSVDGEGTDTQYF; V: TRBV29-1; J: TRBJ2-3
CDR3: CASSDRSLGTGELFF; V: TRBV5-1; J: TRBJ2-2
CDR3: CASSSGTRLVDTQYF; V: TRBV5-1; J: TRBJ2-3
CDR3: CASRHDRANTEAFF; V: TRBV28; J: TRBJ1-1
CDR3: CASSLGQGPNTEAFF; V: TRBV5-1; J: TRBJ1-1
CDR3: CASSPWTASSYEQYF; V: TRBV19; J: TRBJ2-7
CDR3: CASSFSSGAANYGYTF; V: TRBV28; J: TRBJ1-2
CDR3: CASSPQGLAAYEQYF; V: TRBV18; J: TRBJ2-7
CDR3: CASSDYRVVYEQYF; V: TRBV2; J: TRBJ2-7
CDR3: CASSMVTGGTDTQYF; V: TRBV19; J: TRBJ2-3
CDR3: CASSATSTSGEQFF; V: TRBV9; J: TRBJ2-1
CDR3: CASSALSGRSDTQYF; V: TRBV6-4; J: TRBJ2-3
CDR3: CASSPRGGNEQFF; V: TRBV18; J: TRBJ2-1
CDR3: CASSAPLAGDEQYF; V: TRBV2; J: TRBJ2-7
CDR3: CASSSRAGGERGEQFF; V: TRBV6-6; J: TRBJ2-1
CDR3: CASSINSYEQYF; V: TRBV19; J: TRBJ2-7
CDR3: CASKLRVGDIQYF; V: TRBV27; J: TRBJ2-4
CDR3: CASSLDESQGTLRSPLHF; V: TRBV5-1; J: TRBJ1-6
CDR3: CASRADKSYEQYF; V: TRBV19; J: TRBJ2-7
CDR3: CASNPSGTANQPQHF; V: TRBV19; J: TRBJ1-5
CDR3: CASSVGGGTDIQYF; V: TRBV9; J: TRBJ2-4
CDR3: CASSHGQSYGYTF; V: TRBV9; J: TRBJ1-2
CDR3: CASSLEGWDTEAFF; V: TRBV7-3; J: TRBJ1-1
CDR3: CAISESSGTGGEKLFF; V: TRBV10-3; J: TRBJ1-4